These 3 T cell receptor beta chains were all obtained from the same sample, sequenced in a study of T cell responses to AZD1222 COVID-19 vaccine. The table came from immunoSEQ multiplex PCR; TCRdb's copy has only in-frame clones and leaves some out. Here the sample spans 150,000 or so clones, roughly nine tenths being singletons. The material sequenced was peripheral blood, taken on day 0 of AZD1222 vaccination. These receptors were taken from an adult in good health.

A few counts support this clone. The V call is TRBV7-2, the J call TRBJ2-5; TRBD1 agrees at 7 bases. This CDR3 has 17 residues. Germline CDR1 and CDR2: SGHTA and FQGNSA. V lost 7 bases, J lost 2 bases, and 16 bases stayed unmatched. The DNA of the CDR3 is TGTGCCAGCAAACCTTCGGGACAGCCAAGATCACAAGAGACCCAGTACTTC. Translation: CASKPSGQPRSQETQYF.

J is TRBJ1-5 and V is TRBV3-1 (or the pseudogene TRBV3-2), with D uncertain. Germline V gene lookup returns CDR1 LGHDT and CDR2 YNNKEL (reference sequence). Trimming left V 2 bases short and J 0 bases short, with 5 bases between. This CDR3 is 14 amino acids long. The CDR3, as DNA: TGTGCCAGCAGCCAAAGTAGTAGCAATCAGCCCCAGCATTTT. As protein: CASSQSSSNQPQHF.

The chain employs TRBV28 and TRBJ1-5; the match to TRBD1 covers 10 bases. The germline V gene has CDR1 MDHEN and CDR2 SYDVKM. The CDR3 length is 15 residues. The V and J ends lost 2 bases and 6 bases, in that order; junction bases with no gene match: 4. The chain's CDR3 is CASSLRTGGGQPQHF. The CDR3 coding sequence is TGTGCCAGCAGTTTAAGGACAGGGGGTGGTCAGCCCCAGCATTTT.